These 17 T cell receptor beta chains share one sample of origin, sequenced in a study of blood T cell repertoires in COVID-19. Repertoires were generated with immunoSEQ multiplex PCR, while TCRdb's copy carries only in-frame clones and drops some. The sample lists fewer than 70,000 clones; around 85% were seen once. The sample taken for sequencing was peripheral blood. The origin of the receptors is a man aged 45-65 years with acute or convalescent COVID-19.

The chain joins TRBV20-1 to TRBJ2-5; 7 nucleotides align to TRBD2. Looked up from germline, CDR1 is DFQATT and CDR2 is SNEGSKA (reference sequence). The CDR3 consists of 11 residues. The CDR3, as DNA: TGCAGGGCTGGGGGGGTGGAGACCCAGTACTTC. Encoded protein: CRAGGVETQYF.

The V gene is TRBV10-3, the J gene TRBJ2-1; D possibly corresponds to TRBD1 (5 bases). Between the trimmed V and J ends, which lost 0 bases and 8 bases, there was a span of 17 bases. Per germline, CDR1 ENHRY and CDR2 SYGVKD. The CDR3 is 16 amino acids. This CDR3 is CAISESTGNTFDEQFF. The DNA for the CDR3 is TGTGCCATCAGTGAGTCCACAGGAAATACATTCGATGAGCAGTTCTTC.

The CDR3 coding sequence is TGTGCCAGTAGTAGGGGCTCTAATGGAGAAAAACTGTTTTTT. Protein product: CASSRGSNGEKLFF. The chain is built from TRBV19 and TRBJ1-4; a possible D gene is TRBD1 (5 bases). The germline gives CDR1 LNHDA, CDR2 SQIVND (reference sequence). Trimming took off 4 bases at V and 8 bases at J, with 14 bases between the two ends. The CDR3 contains 14 residues. The whole variable domain, filled in from reference TRBV19 and TRBJ1-4, reads DGGITQSPKYLFRKEGQNVTLSCEQNLNHDAMYWYRQDPGQGLRLIYYSQIVNDFQKGDIAEGYSVSREKKESFPLTVTSAQKNPTAFYLCASSRGSNGEKLFFGSGTQLSVL.

The chain employs TRBV18 and TRBJ2-5; a weak D match, TRBD1 (5 bases). The V gene's germline CDR1 is KGHSH and CDR2 LQKENI. This CDR3 contains 13 residues. Trimming shortened V by 3 bases and J by 5 bases, and 10 bases separated the two germline ends. CDR3 coding DNA: TGTGCCAGCTCACCGACAGAGAAGGAGACCCAGTACTTC. As protein: CASSPTEKETQYF.

The CDR3 is CASSRGWQFNQPQHF. Here the CDR3 DNA reads TGTGCCAGCAGCAGGGGGTGGCAGTTCAATCAGCCCCAGCATTTT. This chain connects TRBV6-2 or TRBV6-3 to TRBJ1-5; 7 nucleotides agree with TRBD1. V shed 6 bases, J shed 3 bases, and the junction held 8 bases outside the gene matches. The CDR3 is 15 residues long. Looked up from germline, CDR1 is MNHEY and CDR2 is SVGEGT.

V gene TRBV5-1 combines with J gene TRBJ1-3, with a tentative D call TRBD1 (5 bases). The CDR3 sequence is 15 residues long. Trimming cost V 0 bases and J 0 bases, with 7 bases left between them. Germline CDR1 SGHRS, CDR2 YFSETQ. In DNA form, the CDR3 reads TGCGCCAGCAGCTTGGGACAGAGCTCTGGAAACACCATATATTTT. Protein: CASSLGQSSGNTIYF.

The J gene is TRBJ1-2, the V gene TRBV6-6; possibly TRBD1 for D (5 bases). V was shortened by 6 bases and J by 2 bases, with 10 bases between the two germline ends. The germline CDR1 and CDR2 sequences are MNHNY and SVGAGI (reference sequence). The CDR3 has 13 amino acids. The CDR3 reads CASSLGLNYGYTF. The CDR3 DNA sequence: TGTGCCAGCAGCTTGGGACTGAACTATGGCTACACCTTC.

This chain links TRBV11-2 with TRBJ2-5, with D possibly matching TRBD2 (5 bases). The CDR3 consists of 14 residues. V was shortened by 1 base and J by 5 bases, with 11 bases between the two germline ends. The V gene's germline CDR1 is SGHAT and CDR2 FQNNGV. The CDR3 reads CASSLGYSGETQYF. The CDR3 bases are TGTGCCAGCAGCTTAGGATACTCGGGGGAGACCCAGTACTTC.

The chain combines TRBV2 with TRBJ2-7; 11 nucleotides agree with TRBD1. This CDR3 contains 16 residues. Germline CDR1 SNHLY, CDR2 FYNNEI. Trimming removed 8 bases from V and 6 bases from J; junction bases left unmatched: 15. The DNA for the CDR3 is TGTGCCAGCTCCATTCCTCCGGGACAGGGGGTTTTCGAGCAGTACTTC. This codes for CASSIPPGQGVFEQYF. Based on the CDR3 plus reference TRBV2 and TRBJ2-7, the full variable domain is EPEVTQTPSHQVTQMGQEVILRCVPISNHLYFYWYRQILGQKVEFLVSFYNNEISEKSEIFDDQFSVERPDGSNFTLKIRSTKLEDSAMYFCASSIPPGQGVFEQYFGPGTRLTVT.

This clone was detected once. The chain combines TRBV29-1 with TRBJ1-4, with unresolved D. With 4 bases removed from V and 8 bases from J, the gap between germline ends came to 17 bases. The CDR3 contains 14 residues. CDR1 is SQVTM and CDR2 is ANQGSEA in the germline V gene. For the CDR3, the DNA is TGCAGCGTTGCTGCTTTTAGCGATGGGGAAAAACTGTTTTTT. Amino acids: CSVAAFSDGEKLFF. The full variable domain, completed using reference TRBV29-1 and TRBJ1-4, is SAVISQKPSRDICQRGTSLTIQCQVDSQVTMMFWYRQQPGQSLTLIATANQGSEATYESGFVIDKFPISRPNLTFSTLTVSNMSPEDSSIYLCSVAAFSDGEKLFFGSGTQLSVL.

This sequence joins TRBV7-9 and TRBJ2-3; possible D gene TRBD2, 6 bases. V was clipped by 5 bases and J by 1 base, with 13 bases between them. This CDR3 is built from 15 residues. Germline V gene data show CDR1 as SEHNR and CDR2 as FQNEAQ (reference sequence). The CDR3 bases are TGTGCCAGCAGCCGCGGGACGCCCGGCACAGATACGCAGTATTTT. It yields the protein CASSRGTPGTDTQYF.

CDR3 nucleotide sequence: TGTGCCAGCAGCTTGGAGGCAGGGGACATTCAGTACTTC. Its translation: CASSLEAGDIQYF. The chain recombines TRBV5-5 with TRBJ2-4; tentative D call: TRBD1 (6 bases). The V end lost 0 bases, the J end lost 8 bases, and 9 bases lay between the germline ends. The CDR3 extends over 13 amino acids. Germline V gene lookup returns CDR1 SGHKS and CDR2 YYEKEE (reference sequence). Based on the CDR3 plus reference TRBV5-5 and TRBJ2-4, the full variable domain is DAGVTQSPTHLIKTRGQQVTLRCSPISGHKSVSWYQQVLGQGPQFIFQYYEKEERGRGNFPDRFSARQFPNYSSELNVNALLLGDSALYLCASSLEAGDIQYFGAGTRLSVL.

The V and J genes are TRBV5-1 and TRBJ2-7, with a weak D call TRBD1 (7 bases). V gave up 0 bases and J gave up 7 bases, with 14 bases separating them. CDR3 length equals 14 residues. Germline assignment: CDR1 SGHRS and CDR2 YFSETQ. Here the CDR3 reads CASSLEFQGGEQYF. CDR3 nucleotide sequence: TGCGCCAGCAGCTTGGAGTTTCAGGGGGGTGAGCAGTACTTC.

This chain uses TRBV19 with TRBJ2-2; D perhaps matches TRBD2 (5 bases). The CDR3 extends over 15 amino acids. Germline values: CDR1 LNHDA, CDR2 SQIVND (reference sequence). Trimming removed 7 bases from V and 0 bases from J, with 12 bases in between. CDR3 in amino acids: CASMGRGTNTGELFF. The DNA for the CDR3 is TGTGCCAGTATGGGTCGGGGAACGAACACCGGGGAGCTGTTTTTT. The full variable domain, its missing parts supplied by reference TRBV19 and TRBJ2-2, is DGGITQSPKYLFRKEGQNVTLSCEQNLNHDAMYWYRQDPGQGLRLIYYSQIVNDFQKGDIAEGYSVSREKKESFPLTVTSAQKNPTAFYLCASMGRGTNTGELFFGEGSRLTVL.

The chain carries TRBV5-5 and TRBJ2-5, with unresolved D. V was shortened by 3 bases and J by 3 bases, with 6 bases between the two germline ends. The germline V gene has CDR1 SGHKS and CDR2 YYEKEE (reference sequence). The CDR3 runs to 12 residues. The CDR3 here is CASSWSEETQYF. The CDR3 DNA sequence: TGTGCCAGCAGCTGGAGTGAAGAGACCCAGTACTTC.

This chain links TRBV6-6 with TRBJ2-7; D might be TRBD2 (6 bases). Germline values: CDR1 MNHNY, CDR2 SVGAGI (reference sequence). This CDR3 contains 15 residues. Trimming cost V 5 bases and J 3 bases, with 17 bases left between them. The CDR3 protein is CASSPPVEEGYEQYF. The CDR3 DNA reads TGTGCCAGCAGTCCCCCGGTGGAGGAGGGCTACGAGCAGTACTTC.

The rearrangement links TRBV4-2 to TRBJ2-3, with a tentative D call TRBD2 (5 bases). Germline CDR1 LGHNA, CDR2 YNFKEQ. This CDR3 spans 16 amino acids. Trimming shortened V by 0 bases and J by 6 bases, and 16 bases separated the two germline ends. The CDR3 DNA is TGTGCCAGCAGCCAAGATTACGCGGTGGAGGCCGATACGCAGTATTTT. Its translation is CASSQDYAVEADTQYF.